This entry is about one TCR beta chain. The sample comes from a study of CD8 T cells in Susac syndrome. Sequencing of TCR beta was carried out in blood CD8+ and CD4+ T cells. It was negative isolation that provided the CD8+ and CD4+ T cells, whereas TEMRA cells were enriched by FACS. The authors reverse transcribed roughly 0.5 to 1 ug RNA with random hexamers. TCRdb itself ran the immunoSEQ multiplex PCR reads through MiXCR, one entry per CDR3 protein. The sample includes approximately 280,000 distinct CDR3 sequences, around 83% of them seen just once. CDR1 and CDR2 (germline): SNHLY, FYNNEI. This CDR3 is built from 16 residues. V was shortened by 6 bases and J by 7 bases, with 22 bases between the two germline ends.

Sequenced input: CD8+ T cells from PBMCs. The chain uses TRBV2 and TRBJ2-1; D is possibly TRBD2 (6 bases). The clonotype was recovered from a human donor with multiple sclerosis. CDR3 sequence reads: CASSRDLSIYLNEQFF. The CDR3 DNA is TGTGCCAGCAGCCGGGACTTAAGCATCTATCTGAATGAGCAGTTCTTC.